Listed below are T cell receptor beta chains from one sample, sequenced in a study of OX40 agonist ivuxolimab in advanced cancers. Sequencing used immunoSEQ multiplex PCR; TCRdb keeps in-frame clones, though not all of them. The profile shows more than 60,000 clones, about nine tenths of them singletons. This specimen consisted of CD4+ or CD8+ T cells sorted from blood, obtained in a trial of the OX40 agonist ivuxolimab. The receptors stem from an adult with an advanced solid tumor such as melanoma, head and neck, liver or kidney cancer. The CDR3 runs from the conserved cysteine through the conserved F or W. D genes are given only for firm matches. Where a row states a size, it is once, few, many or the class of an expanded clone; other rows omit it.

d_gene	v_gene	j_gene	abundance	CDR3aa	CDR3nt
.	TRBV18	TRBJ1-1	.	CASSRENTEAFF	TGTGCCAGCTCACGGGAGAACACTGAAGCTTTCTTT
.	TRBV19	TRBJ1-2	.	CASSTGISYGYTF	TGTGCCAGTTCGACAGGCATTTCGTACGGCTACACCTTC
TRBD2	TRBV6-6	TRBJ2-7	.	CASNLAGTAYEQYF	TGTGCCAGCAACCTAGCGGGAACAGCCTACGAGCAGTACTTC
.	TRBV9	TRBJ1-2	.	CASSVGASKGYGYTF	TGTGCCAGCAGCGTAGGGGCGAGCAAGGGGTATGGCTACACCTTC
.	TRBV18	TRBJ1-3	.	CASSPGLRSGNTIYF	TGTGCCAGCTCACCTGGACTTCGCTCTGGAAACACCATATATTTT
.	TRBV7-9	TRBJ2-1	.	CASSSLGGPNEQFF	TGTGCCAGCAGCTCGCTTGGGGGCCCGAATGAGCAGTTCTTC
.	TRBV6-6	TRBJ2-7	.	CASSYSPGAYEQYF	TGTGCCAGCAGTTACTCGCCAGGGGCCTACGAGCAGTACTTC
.	TRBV7-9	TRBJ1-5	.	CASSLGQSNQPQHF	TGTGCCAGCAGCTTAGGACAGAGCAATCAGCCCCAGCATTTT
.	TRBV6-1	TRBJ1-4	.	CASSERSTTNEKLFF	TGTGCCAGCAGTGAAAGGTCGACAACTAATGAAAAACTGTTTTTT
TRBD2	TRBV19	TRBJ2-7	.	CASSRFSSGGGLYEQYF	TGTGCCAGTAGCCGATTCTCGTCGGGGGGGGGTCTTTACGAGCAGTACTTC
.	TRBV7-8	TRBJ1-5	.	CASSLSTGQGGQPQHF	TGTGCCAGCAGCTTATCCACGGGACAAGGAGGACAGCCCCAGCATTTT
.	TRBV7-2	TRBJ2-2	.	CASSLGQGGPGELFF	TGTGCCAGCAGCTTAGGGCAGGGGGGACCCGGGGAGCTGTTTTTT
.	TRBV10-3	TRBJ2-1	.	CAISESSWVNEQFF	TGTGCCATCAGTGAGTCTTCCTGGGTAAATGAGCAGTTCTTC
.	TRBV7-9	TRBJ2-2	.	CASSFSTGELFF	TGTGCCAGCAGCTTCAGCACCGGGGAGCTGTTTTTT
TRBD1	TRBV25-1	TRBJ2-7	.	CASSEWGTGDSYEQYF	TGTGCCAGCAGTGAATGGGGGACAGGGGACTCCTACGAGCAGTACTTC
TRBD1	TRBV10-3	TRBJ2-3	.	CAISGGQGPGGTQYF	TGTGCCATCAGCGGAGGACAGGGCCCTGGCGGTACGCAGTATTTT
.	TRBV7-3	TRBJ1-2	.	CASSSTGNYGYTF	TGTGCCAGCAGCTCCACAGGGAACTATGGCTACACCTTC
.	TRBV19	TRBJ1-6	.	CATKGGGSYNSPLHF	TGTGCCACCAAAGGAGGTGGGAGTTATAATTCACCCCTCCACTTT
.	TRBV14	TRBJ1-2	.	CASSHEQLNYGYTF	TGTGCCAGCAGCCATGAACAGCTTAACTATGGCTACACCTTC
.	TRBV30	TRBJ2-4	.	CAWSGLGSGLNIQYF	TGTGCCTGGAGTGGGCTCGGGAGCGGTTTGAACATTCAGTACTTC
TRBD1	TRBV5-1	TRBJ2-5	.	CASTSTGSQETQYF	TGCGCCAGCACTTCGACAGGGTCCCAAGAGACCCAGTACTTC
TRBD2	TRBV10-3	TRBJ2-7	.	CAISRTSGGTPYEQYF	TGTGCCATCAGCCGGACTAGCGGGGGGACGCCCTACGAGCAGTACTTC
.	TRBV27	TRBJ2-1	few	CASSLLGSSYNEQFF	TGTGCCAGCAGTTTGCTAGGGAGCTCCTACAATGAGCAGTTCTTC
TRBD2	TRBV18	TRBJ2-5	.	CASSPGRGDQETQYF	TGTGCCAGCTCACCGGGTCGGGGGGACCAAGAGACCCAGTACTTC
.	TRBV20-1	TRBJ1-2	.	CSANPGYGYTF	TGCAGTGCTAATCCAGGCTATGGCTACACCTTC
.	TRBV5-1	TRBJ2-7	once	CASSFREQYF	TGCGCCAGCAGCTTCCGCGAGCAGTACTTC
.	TRBV5-1	TRBJ2-3	.	CASSLDSGLDTQYF	TGCGCCAGCAGCTTGGACTCGGGTCTAGATACGCAGTATTTT
.	TRBV6-1	TRBJ1-5	.	CASSEETGFQPQHF	TGTGCCAGCAGTGAAGAAACAGGGTTTCAGCCCCAGCATTTT
TRBD1	TRBV7-2	TRBJ2-7	.	CASSPSLGQGPYEQYF	TGTGCCAGCAGCCCCTCTCTGGGACAGGGTCCCTACGAGCAGTACTTC
TRBD1	TRBV11-1	TRBJ1-6	once	CASSPLDRGDSPLHF	TGTGCCAGCAGCCCTCTGGACAGGGGGGATTCACCCCTCCACTTT
TRBD1	TRBV5-1	TRBJ2-1	.	CASSGGQGLGEQFF	TGCGCCAGCAGCGGGGGACAGGGGCTCGGCGAGCAGTTCTTC
TRBD1	TRBV7-9	TRBJ1-1	.	CASSRTGNTEAFF	TGTGCCAGCAGCCGGACAGGGAACACTGAAGCTTTCTTT
TRBD2	TRBV11-2	TRBJ2-5	.	CASSFGLAGAETQYF	TGTGCCAGCAGCTTTGGTCTAGCGGGAGCGGAGACCCAGTACTTC
TRBD2	TRBV28	TRBJ2-7	.	CASSGSGGPTYEQYF	TGTGCCAGCAGTGGGAGCGGGGGTCCCACCTACGAGCAGTACTTC
.	TRBV27	TRBJ1-1	.	CASSLTAAMNTEAFF	TGTGCCAGCAGTTTAACGGCGGCCATGAACACTGAAGCTTTCTTT
.	TRBV11-1	TRBJ2-7	.	CASSLLQYEQYF	TGTGCCAGCAGCTTATTGCAGTACGAGCAGTACTTC
TRBD1	TRBV7-9	TRBJ1-4	.	CASSIGQGKDEKLFF	TGTGCCAGCAGCATAGGACAGGGGAAGGATGAAAAACTGTTTTTT
TRBD2	TRBV28	TRBJ2-7	.	CASNVAGGYEQYF	TGTGCCAGCAATGTAGCGGGGGGCTACGAGCAGTACTTC
.	TRBV9	TRBJ2-2	.	CASSVSGNTGELFF	TGTGCCAGCAGCGTTAGCGGGAACACCGGGGAGCTGTTTTTT
.	TRBV28	TRBJ2-7	.	CASSFEASKLSYEQYF	TGTGCCAGCAGTTTTGAAGCCTCCAAACTGTCCTACGAGCAGTACTTC
.	TRBV9	TRBJ1-2	few	CASSKQGANYGYTF	TGTGCCAGCAGTAAACAGGGAGCTAACTATGGCTACACCTTC
.	TRBV4-2	TRBJ1-1	once	CASSQSGSGGRGTEAFF	TGTGCCAGCAGCCAATCAGGATCCGGGGGGCGCGGGACTGAAGCTTTCTTT
.	TRBV19	TRBJ2-7	.	CASSRPVVRGNYEQYF	TGTGCCAGTAGTAGGCCCGTGGTCCGGGGGAACTACGAGCAGTACTTC
.	TRBV15	TRBJ2-5	once	CATSREGSETQYF	TGTGCCACCAGCAGAGAGGGATCGGAGACCCAGTACTTC
TRBD1	TRBV11-2	TRBJ2-7	few	CASSPGQGHLYEQYF	TGTGCCAGCAGCCCGGGACAGGGACACCTCTACGAGCAGTACTTC
TRBD1	TRBV29-1	TRBJ2-1	.	CSAEGQGTYNEQFF	TGCAGCGCTGAAGGACAGGGGACCTACAATGAGCAGTTCTTC
.	TRBV30	TRBJ2-3	.	CAWSVASPQYF	TGTGCCTGGAGTGTTGCCAGCCCGCAGTATTTT
.	TRBV23-1	TRBJ1-1	.	CASSQTAGLGTEAFF	TGCGCCAGCAGTCAGACGGCGGGACTTGGAACTGAAGCTTTCTTT